The 16 T cell receptor beta chains reported below all come from one sample, sequenced in a study of Ad26.COV2.S vaccination and SARS-CoV-2 variants. The assay was immunoSEQ multiplex PCR, and TCRdb's table has in-frame clones only and misses some. The sample includes tens of thousands of clones, more than 70% of them seen just once. The specimen was peripheral blood, collected after recovery from COVID-19. These receptors all stem from a human donor who had recovered from COVID-19.

In nucleotides, the CDR3 is TGTGCCATCAGGAGGGAGAGCTCTGGAAACACCATATATTTT. Translating gives CAIRRESSGNTIYF. The rearrangement uses TRBV10-3 and TRBJ1-3; no reliable D call. V was pared by 6 bases and J by 0 bases, with 9 bases between. CDR1 ENHRY and CDR2 SYGVKD come from the germline V gene. The CDR3 has 14 residues.

This chain joins TRBV18 and TRBJ1-2; D possibly corresponds to TRBD1 (6 bases). The CDR3 has 13 amino acids. Per germline, CDR1 KGHSH and CDR2 LQKENI. The V end was cut by 8 bases, the J end by 6 bases, with 16 bases between. The CDR3 reads CASAPGQGNGYTF. The CDR3 region has the DNA TGTGCCAGCGCCCCGGGGCAGGGGAATGGCTACACCTTC.

CDR3 nucleotides: TGTGCCAGCAGCTTGGGACTAGCGGGAGGGCCCGGTGCCAAAAACATTCAGTACTTC. Encoded protein: CASSLGLAGGPGAKNIQYF. The chain uses TRBV7-9 and TRBJ2-4; the match to TRBD2 covers 16 bases. J was trimmed by 1 base and V by 3 bases; bases with no gene match: 6. Germline CDR1 SEHNR, CDR2 FQNEAQ (reference sequence). The CDR3 sequence is 19 residues long.

Remarks on this clone: At the DNA level, this CDR3 is encoded by other sequences in the same sample as well. The chain combines TRBV7-2 with TRBJ1-2; D gene uncertain. V dropped 1 base and J dropped 1 base, with 7 bases sitting between them. Germline V gene data show CDR1 as SGHTA and CDR2 as FQGNSA. The CDR3 sequence is 14 residues long. CDR3 nucleotide sequence: TGTGCCAGCAGCTTAGTCCCGGTTAACTATGGCTACACCTTC. This encodes CASSLVPVNYGYTF.

This rearrangement joins TRBV28 to TRBJ1-2; D perhaps matches TRBD1 (6 bases). Deletions cut 5 bases from V and 8 bases from J, with 15 bases between. The length of the CDR3 is 13 residues. Germline V gene data show CDR1 as MDHEN and CDR2 as SYDVKM. CDR3 amino acids: CASSDTGFLGYTF. The CDR3 DNA is TGTGCCAGCAGTGATACAGGGTTCCTAGGCTACACCTTC.

This clone was counted between two and nine times. The rearrangement uses TRBV2 and TRBJ2-7; no clear D gene. Per germline, CDR1 SNHLY and CDR2 FYNNEI. V gave up 3 bases and J gave up 5 bases, with 5 bases separating them. The CDR3 has 11 amino acids. The CDR3 DNA reads TGTGCCAGCAGTGAGGAGAACGAGCAGTACTTC. Translation: CASSEENEQYF.

This chain connects TRBV2 to TRBJ2-5, with D unclear. The length of the CDR3 is 15 residues. Trimming took 5 bases from V and 0 from J, leaving 13 bases between them. From germline, CDR1 is SNHLY and CDR2 FYNNEI. The CDR3 protein is CASSPTDLYQETQYF. CDR3 DNA sequence: TGTGCCAGCAGTCCAACTGACTTGTACCAAGAGACCCAGTACTTC.

In its sample, this clone was seen once. This chain uses TRBV5-5 with TRBJ2-7, with D unresolved. CDR3 length: 12 residues. V lost 4 bases to trimming and J lost 3 bases, with 8 bases between them. The V gene's germline CDR1 is SGHKS and CDR2 YYEKEE (reference sequence). CDR3 nucleotide sequence: TGTGCCAGCAGCGTCGGCCTCTACGAGCAGTACTTC. It encodes CASSVGLYEQYF. Full variable domain (remainder filled in from reference TRBV5-5 and TRBJ2-7): DAGVTQSPTHLIKTRGQQVTLRCSPISGHKSVSWYQQVLGQGPQFIFQYYEKEERGRGNFPDRFSARQFPNYSSELNVNALLLGDSALYLCASSVGLYEQYFGPGTRLTVT.

The V call is TRBV5-4, the J call TRBJ2-5, with a tentative D call TRBD1 (5 bases). V lost 4 bases and J 5 bases, leaving 9 bases between the germline ends. CDR1 and CDR2 from the germline V gene are SGHNT and YYREEE (reference sequence). The CDR3 runs 12 residues. CDR3 in amino acids: CASSAHRETQYF. CDR3 DNA: TGTGCCAGCAGCGCGCACAGGGAGACCCAGTACTTC.

The rearrangement links TRBV2 to TRBJ2-1, with D possibly matching TRBD1 (6 bases). Germline loops: CDR1 SNHLY, CDR2 FYNNEI. The V end was cut by 7 bases, the J end by 4 bases, with 14 bases between. The CDR3 has 14 residues. In nucleotides, the CDR3 is TGTGCCAGCATGTCGCAGGGGACATACAATGAGCAGTTCTTC. It encodes CASMSQGTYNEQFF.

This chain joins TRBV7-2 and TRBJ2-1, with D perhaps TRBD1 or TRBD2 (5 bases each). Germline V lookup: CDR1 SGHTA, CDR2 FQGNSA. V dropped 2 bases and J dropped 6 bases, with 20 bases sitting between them. This CDR3 is built from 17 residues. CDR3 in DNA: TGTGCCAGCAGCTTATACCCACCCCCCGTTGGGGGCAATGAGCAGTTCTTC. Protein: CASSLYPPPVGGNEQFF. The full variable domain, its missing parts supplied by reference TRBV7-2 and TRBJ2-1, is GAGVSQSPSNKVTEKGKDVELRCDPISGHTALYWYRQSLGQGLEFLIYFQGNSAPDKSGLPSDRFSAERTGGSVSTLTIQRTQQEDSAVYLCASSLYPPPVGGNEQFFGPGTRLTVL.

This clone was counted a few times. This chain links TRBV11-3 with TRBJ1-2; 8 positions agree with TRBD1. The CDR3 loop spans 15 amino acids. V shed 5 bases and J 4 bases; nucleotides not matched to a gene: 9. CDR1 and CDR2 from the germline V gene are SGHNT and YENEEA. The CDR3 region has the DNA TGTGCCAGCAGCCTCCTGCGACAGGGGCGCTATGGCTACACCTTC. Translation gives CASSLLRQGRYGYTF.

This clone was counted between two and nine times. This sequence joins TRBV25-1 and TRBJ1-1, with D possibly being TRBD1 (6 bases). Trimming stripped 5 bases from V and 11 bases from J, with 15 bases between. This CDR3 contains 12 residues. CDR1 is MGHDK and CDR2 is SYGVNS in the germline V gene. The CDR3 DNA follows: TGTGCCAGCAGTCCGCCACAGGGTCGGGCTTTCTTT. Protein: CASSPPQGRAFF.

Only one count was recorded for this clone. This chain connects TRBV5-6 to TRBJ1-6, with 10 bases lining up with TRBD1. V was clipped by 0 bases and J by 10 bases; unmatched bases: 4. The CDR3 contains 15 residues. Germline CDR1 SGHDT, CDR2 YYEEEE. The CDR3 DNA follows: TGTGCCAGCAGCTTGGGAGACAGGGGGCCCTCACCCCTCCACTTT. Its translation is CASSLGDRGPSPLHF.

V usage is TRBV6-2 or TRBV6-3 and J usage is TRBJ1-5; D ambiguous. Germline-derived CDR1 and CDR2 are MNHEY and SVGEGT. Trimming pared 2 bases from V and 6 bases from J, leaving 8 bases between. There are 13 residues in the CDR3. Here the CDR3 reads CASSYRGTQPQHF. CDR3 bases: TGTGCCAGCAGTTACCGGGGAACTCAGCCCCAGCATTTT.

V gene TRBV5-4 combines with J gene TRBJ2-7, with TRBD2 as a possible D gene (5 bases). The CDR3 is made up of 14 amino acids. V was shortened by 1 base and J by 2 bases, with 10 bases between the two germline ends. CDR1 is SGHNT, CDR2 YYREEE, per germline (reference sequence). CDR3 loop: CASSLRGGTYEQYF. In DNA form, the CDR3 reads TGTGCCAGCAGCTTGCGTGGAGGAACCTACGAGCAGTACTTC.